This TCR beta chain was profiled in a study of T cells in tumors after PD-1 blockade. In its sample, this clone was seen a few times. The same CDR3 is also encoded by other DNA sequences in this sample. Profiled with immunoSEQ multiplex PCR; TCRdb holds only in-frame clones, not every one. In the table there are tens of thousands of clones, around 67% of which are singletons. Tumor or blood genomic DNA was sequenced, with inputs of roughly 550 ng to 6,500 ng. The CDR3 is made up of 13 amino acids. The ends were cut back, 3 bases at V and 5 bases at J, with 8 bases in the middle. Specimen: PBMCs, collected after anti-PD-1 treatment. V usage is TRBV12-3 or TRBV12-4 and J usage is TRBJ1-5, with D unclear. The clonotype comes from a human donor with basal cell carcinoma. CDR3 nucleotides: TGTGCCAGCAGTTTGGAAGGGTATCAGCCCCAGCATTTT. Protein sequence: CASSLEGYQPQHF.